The clone carrying this T cell receptor beta chain has just a few counts. Its target is unknown. These data originate in a study of cytomegalovirus exposure and HLA in healthy donors. Study outcomes and limitations: Trimming of TCR beta V- and J-genes showed a link, identified in a later analysis, to a missense DCLRE1C variant. According to a later analysis, most TCR beta chains associated with CMV appeared HLA-restricted. An ancestry cluster, one associated with Asian ancestry, reportedly showed fewer N-insertions than the 666-donor mean in a later analysis. Among TCR beta chains, those listed as cytomegalovirus-associated numbered over 150.

The CDR3 is made up of 13 amino acids. Germline V gene lookup returns CDR1 MNHEY and CDR2 SVGAGI. V dropped 5 bases and J dropped 7 bases, with 12 bases sitting between them. The PCR was carried out with 60 Vbeta primers and 13 Jbeta primers. Profiling relied on immunoSEQ multiplex PCR, and the TCRdb table lists in-frame clones only, not all of them. The sample shows around 200,000 clones, approximately 67% of them seen only once. The receptor's source is a man aged 35-49 years in good health and CMV-seronegative. The gene calls are TRBV6-5 and TRBJ1-3; D ambiguous. The specimen was PBMCs. CDR3 sequence (DNA): TGTGCCAGCAGTACCCCTGGGCGCAACACCATATATTTT. Residues: CASSTPGRNTIYF.